The sample holds one count of the clone carrying this T cell receptor (beta chain). Under the authors' procedure: Nucleated cell counts were estimated from reference gene primer amplification. Assay used: immunoSEQ multiplex PCR; TCRdb lists only in-frame clones, some missing. Clone size and the V and J calls come from that table; the DNA yielded D and trimming. This table holds approximately 100,000 clones, about 90% found once. This entry is derived from a study of blood T cell repertoires in COVID-19. On the study more broadly: The study drew acute and convalescent COVID-19 samples from the United States, Italy and Spain. Sources were T cells, B-cell-depleted T cells, or PBMCs; the material itself was cDNA or gDNA.

The sample taken for sequencing was peripheral blood. The origin of this receptor is a woman under 40 with acute or convalescent COVID-19.

The DNA of the CDR3 is TGTGCCAGCTCATCGTTCCGGAATCAGCCCCAGCATTTT. Translated: CASSSFRNQPQHF. This chain links TRBV28 with TRBJ1-5; D is ambiguous. In germline, CDR1 is MDHEN, CDR2 SYDVKM. V was shortened by 8 bases and J by 4 bases, with 12 bases between the two germline ends. There are 13 residues in the CDR3.